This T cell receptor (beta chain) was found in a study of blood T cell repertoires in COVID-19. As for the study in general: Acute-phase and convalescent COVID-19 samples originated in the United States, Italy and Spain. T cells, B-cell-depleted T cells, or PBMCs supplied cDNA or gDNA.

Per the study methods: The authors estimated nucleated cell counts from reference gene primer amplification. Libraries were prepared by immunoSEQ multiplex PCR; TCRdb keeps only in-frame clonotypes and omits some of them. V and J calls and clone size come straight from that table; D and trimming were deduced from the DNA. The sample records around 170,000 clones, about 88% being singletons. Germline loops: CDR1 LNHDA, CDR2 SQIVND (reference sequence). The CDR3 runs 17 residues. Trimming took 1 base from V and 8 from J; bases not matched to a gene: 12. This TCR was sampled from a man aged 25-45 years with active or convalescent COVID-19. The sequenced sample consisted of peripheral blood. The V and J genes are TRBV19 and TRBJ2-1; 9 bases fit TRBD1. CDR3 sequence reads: CASSIAWDRVSDHEQFF. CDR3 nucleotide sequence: TGTGCCAGTAGTATAGCCTGGGACAGGGTATCAGACCATGAGCAGTTCTTC. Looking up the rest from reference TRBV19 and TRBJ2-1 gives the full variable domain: DGGITQSPKYLFRKEGQNVTLSCEQNLNHDAMYWYRQDPGQGLRLIYYSQIVNDFQKGDIAEGYSVSREKKESFPLTVTSAQKNPTAFYLCASSIAWDRVSDHEQFFGPGTRLTVL.